This TCR beta chain comes out of a study of cytotoxic CD8 clonotypes in ibrutinib-treated CLL. Across the study: Recorded responses included about 25 partial and 2 complete; following median around 68 months, 14 stayed remitted and about 12 progressed. Specimens for response were gathered following a median about twelve months of therapy, spanning 6 to 36. The study recorded mean values of around 250,000 productive templates and 100,000 or so productive rearrangements per sample.

After removal of 11 bases from V and 5 bases from J, the junction contained 10 bases not matched to a gene. The CDR3 contains 13 residues. CDR1 ENHRY and CDR2 SYGVKD come from the germline V gene. To note about this clone: Its target is not known.

Data came from immunoSEQ multiplex PCR; TCRdb stores just in-frame clones and leaves some out. The data show approximately 150,000 clones, approximately 80% seen once. Overall study results and limits: Clonality was higher at baseline than in age-matched healthy donors and tracked circulating CD8+ T-cell counts.

This chain uses TRBV10-3 with TRBJ2-7, with TRBD1 matching 9 bases. The TCR sequence derives from a human donor with chronic lymphocytic leukemia. Sequencing was performed on PBMCs, taken after 12 months of ibrutinib treatment. This CDR3 reads CAARQGVANEQYF. In nucleotides, the CDR3 is TGTGCCGCACGACAGGGGGTTGCGAACGAGCAGTACTTC.